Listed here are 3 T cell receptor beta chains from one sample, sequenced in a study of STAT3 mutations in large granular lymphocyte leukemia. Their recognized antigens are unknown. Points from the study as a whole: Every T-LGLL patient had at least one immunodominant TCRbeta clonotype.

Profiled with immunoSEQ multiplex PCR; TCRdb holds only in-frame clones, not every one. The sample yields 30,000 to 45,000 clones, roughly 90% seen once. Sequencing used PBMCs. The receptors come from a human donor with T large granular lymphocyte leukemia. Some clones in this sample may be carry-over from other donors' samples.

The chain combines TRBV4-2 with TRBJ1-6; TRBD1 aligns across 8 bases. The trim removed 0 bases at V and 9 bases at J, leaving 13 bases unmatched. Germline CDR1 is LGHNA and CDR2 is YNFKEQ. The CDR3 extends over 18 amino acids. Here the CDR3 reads CASSQEGLPGQVASPLHF. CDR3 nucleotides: TGTGCCAGCAGCCAAGAGGGGCTTCCGGGACAGGTCGCTTCACCCCTCCACTTT.

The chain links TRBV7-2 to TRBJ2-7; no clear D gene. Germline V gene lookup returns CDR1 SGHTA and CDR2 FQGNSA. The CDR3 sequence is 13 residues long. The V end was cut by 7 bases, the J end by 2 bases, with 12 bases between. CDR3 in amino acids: CASTAGPPYEQYF. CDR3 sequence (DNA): TGTGCCAGCACCGCCGGGCCTCCCTACGAGCAGTACTTC.

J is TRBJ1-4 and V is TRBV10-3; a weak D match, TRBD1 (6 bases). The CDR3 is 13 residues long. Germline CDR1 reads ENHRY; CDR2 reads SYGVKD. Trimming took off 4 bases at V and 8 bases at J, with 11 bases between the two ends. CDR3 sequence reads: CAISVKGEEKLFF. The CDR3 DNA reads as TGTGCCATCAGTGTGAAGGGGGAGGAAAAACTGTTTTTT.